The rows below give T cell receptor beta chains drawn from one sample of a study of T cells in Graves' hyperthyroidism and ophthalmopathy. TCRdb ran MiXCR on the multiplex PCR reads and lists one entry per CDR3 protein. The sample shows around 350,000 distinct CDR3 sequences, more than 14% of them seen only once. Sequencing was done on a sample of blood. The receptors come from a young woman with Graves' ophthalmopathy. Each CDR3 is given with its conserved first and last residue.

v_gene,j_gene,CDR3aa
TRBV28,TRBJ1-2,CASTGKNYGYTF
TRBV3-1,TRBJ1-2,CASSPLGDGGYTF
TRBV20-1,TRBJ1-1,CSASEAYEAFF
TRBV7-9,TRBJ2-3,CASSSGQGLTDTQYF
TRBV7-9,TRBJ2-2,CASSLPKNPGQDTGELFF
TRBV3-1,TRBJ2-1,CASSLSGGATGANEQFF
TRBV6-1,TRBJ2-6,CASSPPGFSGANVLTF
TRBV7-9,TRBJ2-2,CASSNSGTGGTGELFF
TRBV7-2,TRBJ2-4,CASSLGQKNIQYF
TRBV5-1,TRBJ2-5,CASSFRQGTGVKETQYF
TRBV6-5,TRBJ1-6,CASSYSLRKGGRGSPLHF
TRBV3-1,TRBJ1-4,CASSQGMQGGFEKLFF
TRBV10-3,TRBJ2-1,CAISEGDIEGNEQFF
TRBV5-1,TRBJ2-1,CASRLAGAPGEQFF
TRBV9,TRBJ1-4,CASSVAGGNEKLFF
TRBV19,TRBJ2-2,CTSSTRSTGELFF
TRBV13,TRBJ1-2,CASSLSADNNYGYTF
TRBV9,TRBJ2-7,CASSVVGGPDEEQYF
TRBV6-1,TRBJ2-7,CASRSGTSPYEQYF
TRBV11-2,TRBJ2-7,CASSRTATSGVSYEQYF
TRBV20-1,TRBJ2-1,CSADGTGDDEQFF
TRBV14,TRBJ2-7,CASSQGLTSWAIYEQYF
TRBV6-1,TRBJ2-2,CASKKFGVGGPNTGELFF
TRBV7-3,TRBJ2-3,CASSSTSGATYF
TRBV3-1,TRBJ2-2,CASSRPVNAGELFF
TRBV11-2,TRBJ2-4,CASSLQGAKWDIQYF
TRBV12-3/TRBV12-4,TRBJ2-1,CASSLPNYNEQFF
TRBV6-1,TRBJ1-2,CASSRTGPYGYTF
TRBV5-1,TRBJ1-5,CASSLSWNQPQHF
TRBV5-1,TRBJ1-3,CASSLDGGGNTIYF
TRBV10-3,TRBJ2-3,CAIRHTSTDTQYF
TRBV7-9,TRBJ2-7,CASSSGLEQYF
TRBV3-1,TRBJ2-5,CASSQDRRGLNF
TRBV4-1,TRBJ2-2,CASSQESRAVRAGELFF
TRBV2,TRBJ2-1,CASTSGLAGGLSYNEQFF
TRBV3-1,TRBJ1-6,CANRRENNSPLHF
TRBV30,TRBJ2-7,CAWSILNYEQYF
TRBV7-3,TRBJ2-1,CASSPTSVPSPGPNEQFF
TRBV6-1,TRBJ1-2,CANRRGSGYGYTF
TRBV12-3/TRBV12-4,TRBJ2-5,CASTSDRETQETQYF
TRBV29-1,TRBJ2-3,CSVGHSGTGVDTQYF
TRBV12-3/TRBV12-4,TRBJ1-5,CASSRSGSNQPQHF
TRBV9,TRBJ2-5,CASSTPGEETQYF
TRBV20-1,TRBJ1-3,CSARDTGPPGNTIYF
TRBV18,TRBJ2-2,CASSPAQNVGELFF
TRBV6-1,TRBJ2-1,CASSEALLAGGGDEQFF
TRBV27,TRBJ2-7,CASSLSGRAYEQYF
TRBV2,TRBJ2-4,CASSQGGEDIQYF
TRBV7-2,TRBJ2-3,CASSLVAVRSTDTQYF
TRBV5-1,TRBJ2-1,CASSLGIGTSYNEQFF
TRBV7-9,TRBJ2-1,CASSPGTTRLEQFF
TRBV7-3,TRBJ2-3,CASSWRGVSTDTQYF
TRBV6-1,TRBJ1-1,CASSESFQGAEAFF